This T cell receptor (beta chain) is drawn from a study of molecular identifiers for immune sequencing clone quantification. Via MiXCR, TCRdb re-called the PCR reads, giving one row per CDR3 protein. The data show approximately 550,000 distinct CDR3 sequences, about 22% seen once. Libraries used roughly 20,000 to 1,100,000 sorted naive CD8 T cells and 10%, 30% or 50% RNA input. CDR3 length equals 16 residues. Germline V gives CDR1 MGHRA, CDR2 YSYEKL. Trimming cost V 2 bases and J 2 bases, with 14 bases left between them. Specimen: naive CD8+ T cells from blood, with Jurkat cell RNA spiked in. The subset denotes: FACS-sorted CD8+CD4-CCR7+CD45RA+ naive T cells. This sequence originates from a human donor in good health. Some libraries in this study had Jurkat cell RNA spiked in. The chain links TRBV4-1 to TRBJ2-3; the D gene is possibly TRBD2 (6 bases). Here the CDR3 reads CASSQRGTYLTDTQYF. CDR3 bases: TGCGCCAGCAGCCAAAGAGGGACTTATCTCACAGATACGCAGTATTTT.